Sequencing of this TCR beta chain was carried out in a study of T-cell memory formation after mild COVID-19. Germline CDR1 reads MRHNA; CDR2 reads SNTAGT. The CDR3 runs 16 residues. Trimming removed 0 bases at V and 4 bases at J, with 12 bases between. TCRdb redid the calling of the 5' RACE reads with MiXCR, one entry per CDR3 protein. The repertoire holds 250,000 to 300,000 distinct CDR3 sequences, with roughly 16% as singletons. This rearrangement joins TRBV6-4 to TRBJ2-2; the D gene could be TRBD1 or TRBD2 (6 bases each). The sequence was obtained from a young man who had mild COVID-19 (a few samples of this study predate the infection). Cell type and time point are not known. Source material: PBMCs or a T cell subset sorted from them (not recorded which). The CDR3: CASSDSRGVSTGELFF. The DNA of the CDR3 is TGTGCCAGCAGTGACTCGAGGGGGGTCTCCACCGGGGAGCTGTTTTTT.